This T cell receptor (beta chain) comes out of a study of cytomegalovirus exposure and HLA in healthy donors. Study in general: HLA-typed donors were the source of some 85 million unique TCRs, which an early data release held.

The study ran its PCR with 60 Vbeta and 13 Jbeta primers. Measured with immunoSEQ multiplex PCR; TCRdb has only the in-frame clones, and not every one. The sample yields 200,000 to 250,000 clones, about 80% seen once. V was shortened by 7 bases and J by 1 base, with 8 bases between the two germline ends. This CDR3 is built from 13 residues. The germline V gene has CDR1 LNHDA and CDR2 SQIVND (reference sequence). The sequence came from a man in his forties in good health and CMV-seronegative. The sequencing sample was made of PBMCs. The chain couples TRBV19 to TRBJ2-1; D possibly corresponds to TRBD1 (5 bases). In DNA, the CDR3 is TGTGCCAGTAAGGCAGGGTCCTACAATGAGCAGTTCTTC. The encoded protein is CASKAGSYNEQFF.